The 15 T cell receptor beta chains reported below all come from one sample, sequenced in a study of response to subunit inactivated influenza vaccine. Each CDR3 protein gets one entry after TCRdb re-called the RT-PCR reads with MiXCR. The repertoire holds more than 700,000 distinct CDR3 sequences, with around 21% as singletons. The sequencing here drew on PBMCs from blood, taken about 5 days after vaccination. The receptors were sampled from a man in his fifties or sixties who received an inactivated influenza vaccine.

This clonotype showed up many times. This sequence joins TRBV12-3 or TRBV12-4 and TRBJ2-3, with D possibly being TRBD1 or TRBD2 (5 bases each). The CDR3 is 15 residues long. Trimming left V 6 bases short and J 2 bases short, with 15 bases between. The CDR3 bases are TGTGCCAGCAGCCTAACCGGGACCGTCACAGATACGCAGTATTTT. Residues: CASSLTGTVTDTQYF.

The chain recombines TRBV5-5 with TRBJ1-4; a possible D gene is TRBD1 (6 bases). V shed 5 bases and J shed 3 bases, with 14 bases lying between them. Per germline, CDR1 SGHKS and CDR2 YYEKEE (reference sequence). The length of the CDR3 is 15 residues. The CDR3 DNA reads as TGTGCCAGCAGTCCAACAGGGTTATCTAATGAAAAACTGTTTTTT. Translating gives CASSPTGLSNEKLFF.

The J gene is TRBJ2-1, the V gene TRBV20-1, with TRBD2 matching 8 bases. Germline-derived CDR1 and CDR2 are DFQATT and SNEGSKA (reference sequence). Trimming cost V 2 bases and J 3 bases; bases outside gene matches: 3. The CDR3 totals 14 residues. The CDR3 loop reads CSARPAGDYNEQFF. Here the CDR3 DNA reads TGCAGTGCTAGACCAGCGGGGGACTACAATGAGCAGTTCTTC.

In this sample, this clonotype turned up a few times. The chain uses TRBV30 and TRBJ1-6; D uncertain. Germline-derived CDR1 and CDR2 are GTSNPN and SVGIG (reference sequence). The CDR3 is 13 amino acids. Trimming shortened V by 0 bases and J by 5 bases, and 5 bases separated the two germline ends. CDR3 coding DNA: TGTGCCTGGAGTGTACAGAATAATTCACCCCTCCACTTT. Its protein product is CAWSVQNNSPLHF.

Regarding this clonotype: Since the CDR3 does not end with the conserved phenylalanine or tryptophan, this likely comes from a read error. The chain links TRBV4-2 to TRBJ2-2; TRBD1 matches at 8 bases. The germline V gene has CDR1 LGHNA and CDR2 YNFKEQ. This CDR3 contains 16 residues. V gave up 0 bases and J gave up 6 bases; unmatched junction bases: 6. This CDR3 is CASSQDAGGFAGELFS. CDR3 in DNA: TGTGCCAGCAGCCAAGATGCAGGGGGCTTCGCCGGGGAGCTGTTTTCT.

V usage is TRBV4-1 and J usage is TRBJ2-5; 7 bases are shared with TRBD2. The germline V gene encodes CDR1 MGHRA and CDR2 YSYEKL. The CDR3 totals 14 residues. Losses at the gene ends were 5 bases for V and 5 bases for J; bases not matched to a gene: 8. The CDR3 region has the DNA TGCGCCAGCAGCAAGTTTGGGGGAGGGGAGACCCAGTACTTC. Its protein is CASSKFGGGETQYF.

The chain combines TRBV7-8 with TRBJ1-3; no reliable D call. The CDR3 length is 15 residues. Germline V gene data show CDR1 as SGHVS and CDR2 as FQNEAQ. V lost 4 bases, J lost 0 bases, and 10 bases lay in between. The CDR3 coding sequence is TGTGCCAGCAGCTCCCGACGGAACTCTGGAAACACCATATATTTT. Its protein product is CASSSRRNSGNTIYF.

V gene TRBV20-1 combines with J gene TRBJ2-1; TRBD2 aligns across 10 bases. V lost 6 bases to trimming and J lost 8 bases; unmatched junction nucleotides: 10. The germline V gene has CDR1 DFQATT and CDR2 SNEGSKA (reference sequence). There are 14 residues in the CDR3. The CDR3 protein is CSASRSGRGYEQFF. The CDR3 DNA sequence: TGCAGTGCCAGTCGGAGCGGGAGGGGGTATGAGCAGTTCTTC.

The chain uses TRBV29-1 and TRBJ2-3, with 10 bases fitting TRBD2. The CDR3 runs 15 residues. J lost 3 bases, V lost 4 bases, and 7 bases had no gene match. Germline V gives CDR1 SQVTM, CDR2 ANQGSEA. The CDR3 sequence is CSVVASGRATDTQYF. CDR3 coding DNA: TGCAGCGTTGTAGCTAGCGGGAGAGCGACAGATACGCAGTATTTT.

The CDR3 loop reads CASSLKTGSAYEQYF. Written as DNA, the CDR3 is TGTGCCAGCAGTCTAAAGACAGGATCTGCCTACGAGCAGTACTTC. The chain has TRBV2 and TRBJ2-7; D is possibly TRBD1 (6 bases). This CDR3 is 15 amino acids long. Trimming removed 5 bases from V and 2 bases from J, with 16 bases in between. The V gene's germline CDR1 is SNHLY and CDR2 FYNNEI.

V usage is TRBV20-1 and J usage is TRBJ1-5; no firm D call. The length of the CDR3 is 14 residues. V shed 1 base and J shed 7 bases, with 14 bases lying between them. Germline V gene lookup returns CDR1 DFQATT and CDR2 SNEGSKA (reference sequence). CDR3 DNA sequence: TGCAGTGCTAGAGTAGGTGGAGGTGGGCAGCCCCAGCATTTT. It yields the protein CSARVGGGGQPQHF.

The rearrangement uses TRBV20-1 and TRBJ2-1; maybe TRBD2 (7 bases). The CDR3 totals 14 residues. Deletions cut 3 bases from V and 3 bases from J, with 12 bases between. CDR1 DFQATT and CDR2 SNEGSKA come from the germline V gene (reference sequence). The CDR3 protein is CSARRGEGYNEQFF. CDR3 nucleotides: TGCAGTGCTAGGAGGGGGGAGGGCTACAATGAGCAGTTCTTC.

This clonotype was detected many times. In DNA, the CDR3 is TGCAGCGTTGAAGACCGATTTAGCGGGACTGATACGCAGTATTTT. Protein product: CSVEDRFSGTDTQYF. The chain employs TRBV29-1 and TRBJ2-3, with 8 bases lining up with TRBD2. The CDR3 runs 15 residues. V lost 0 bases to trimming and J lost 6 bases; unmatched junction nucleotides: 8. The germline gives CDR1 SQVTM, CDR2 ANQGSEA.

CDR3 in DNA: TGTGCCAGCAGCTTAGCGTCAGGGGTCGACACTGAAGCTTTCTTT. Its translation: CASSLASGVDTEAFF. This chain uses TRBV7-2 with TRBJ1-1; D might be TRBD1 (6 bases). Trimming pared 0 bases from V and 3 bases from J, leaving 11 bases between. This CDR3 contains 15 residues. Germline assignment: CDR1 SGHTA and CDR2 FQGNSA.

The genes are TRBV5-4 and TRBJ2-7, with D tentatively TRBD1 (6 bases). The CDR3 runs 13 residues. The V and J ends lost 1 base and 7 bases respectively, with 12 bases between them. CDR1 is SGHNT and CDR2 is YYREEE in the germline V gene (reference sequence). The CDR3 region has the DNA TGTGCCAGCAGCTTGTGGGGGCAGGTTGAGCAGTACTTC. This codes for CASSLWGQVEQYF. Combining the CDR3 with reference TRBV5-4 and TRBJ2-7 gives the whole variable domain ETGVTQSPTHLIKTRGQQVTLRCSSQSGHNTVSWYQQALGQGPQFIFQYYREEENGRGNFPPRFSGLQFPNYSSELNVNALELDDSALYLCASSLWGQVEQYFGPGTRLTVT.